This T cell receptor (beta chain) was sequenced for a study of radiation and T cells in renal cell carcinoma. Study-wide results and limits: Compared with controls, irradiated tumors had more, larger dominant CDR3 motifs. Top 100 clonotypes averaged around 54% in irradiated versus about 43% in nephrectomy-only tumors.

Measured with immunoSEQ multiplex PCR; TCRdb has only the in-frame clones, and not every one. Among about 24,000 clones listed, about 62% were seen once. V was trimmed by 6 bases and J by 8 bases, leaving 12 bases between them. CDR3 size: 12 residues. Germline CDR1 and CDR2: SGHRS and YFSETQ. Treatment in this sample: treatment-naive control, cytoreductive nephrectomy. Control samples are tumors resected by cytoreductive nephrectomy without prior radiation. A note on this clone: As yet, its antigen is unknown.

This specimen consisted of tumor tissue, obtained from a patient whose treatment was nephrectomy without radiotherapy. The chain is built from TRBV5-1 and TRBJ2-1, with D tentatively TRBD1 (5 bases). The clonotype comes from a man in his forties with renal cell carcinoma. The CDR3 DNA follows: TGCGCCAGCACCCTTTGGGGCGATGAGCAGTTCTTC. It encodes CASTLWGDEQFF. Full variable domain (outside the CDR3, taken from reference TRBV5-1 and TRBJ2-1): KAGVTQTPRYLIKTRGQQVTLSCSPISGHRSVSWYQQTPGQGLQFLFEYFSETQRNKGNFPGRFSGRQFSNSRSEMNVSTLELGDSALYLCASTLWGDEQFFGPGTRLTVL.